This entry lists 28 T cell receptor beta chains sequenced from one sample in a study of T cell clonality in common variable immunodeficiency. Clones were sequenced by immunoSEQ multiplex PCR, and TCRdb holds only the in-frame ones, with some missing. In total the sample includes 50,000 to 65,000 clones, none of them seen once. What was sequenced was peripheral blood mononuclear cells. These receptor sequences come from a person aged 18 to 75 in good health.

This clone was found many times. The read gets to within 3 residues of the CDR3 end, and the germline J gene fills in the rest. V and J are TRBV5-4 and TRBJ1-1; no reliable D call. The ends were cut back, 3 bases at V and 5 bases at J, with 11 bases in the middle. Germline V gene lookup returns CDR1 SGHNT and CDR2 YYREEE (reference sequence). The CDR3 spans 13 residues. The sequenced part of the CDR3 DNA is TGTGCCAGCAGCTGGACGGGGAGAACTGAA. The encoded protein is CASSWTGRTE. The whole CDR3 sequence is CASSWTGRTEAFF.

In this sample, this clone turned up many times. The CDR3 reads CASSPADRIAYEQYF. CDR3 bases read: TGTGCCAGCAGCCCTGCGGATAGAATAGCCTACGAG. The V gene is TRBV7-9, the J gene TRBJ2-7, with no clear D. The read terminates 3 residues before the CDR3 end, so the remaining end is supplied by the germline J gene. V gave up 5 bases and J gave up 2 bases, with 16 bases separating them. The CDR3 runs to 15 residues. Germline lookup yields CDR1 SEHNR and CDR2 FQNEAQ (reference sequence).

In this sample, this clone turned up many times. The read gets to within 3 residues of the CDR3 end, and the germline J gene fills in the rest. The chain combines TRBV29-1 with TRBJ1-5; the D gene is possibly TRBD1 (5 bases). CDR1 and CDR2 (germline): SQVTM, ANQGSEA. The V end lost 6 bases, the J end lost 5 bases, and 8 bases lay between the germline ends. The CDR3 has 11 amino acids. CDR3 sequence reads: CSVQGYQPQHF. Partial CDR3 DNA: TGCAGCGTCCAGGGCTATCAGCCC.

This clone appeared many times. The read gets to within 3 residues of the CDR3 end, and the germline J gene fills in the rest. The V and J genes are TRBV10-3 and TRBJ1-5; D ambiguous. Deletions cut 3 bases from V and 3 bases from J, with 12 bases between. Germline V gene sequence: CDR1 ENHRY, CDR2 SYGVKD. This CDR3 is 15 amino acids long. The CDR3 DNA, read in part, is TGTGCCATCAGTGAAGAGGGCACCGTCAATCAGCCC. It is translated as CAISEEGTVNQP. The CDR3, in full, reads CAISEEGTVNQPQHF.

The table lists this clone with many counts. The read falls 3 residues short of the CDR3 end, and the missing part is taken from the germline J gene. V is TRBV20-1 and J is TRBJ2-5; TRBD1 matches at 12 bases. In germline, CDR1 is DFQATT, CDR2 SNEGSKA (reference sequence). Trimming at V came to 4 bases and at J to 5 bases, leaving 8 bases not matched to a gene. The CDR3 is 15 residues long. This CDR3 reads CSATPGQGARETQYF. The CDR3 bases that were read are TGCAGTGCTACCCCGGGACAGGGGGCGAGGGAGACC.

There are a few counts of this clone. The CDR3 is cut off 3 residues early in the read; its end comes from the germline J gene. The chain couples TRBV5-1 to TRBJ2-3; tentative D call: TRBD2 (6 bases). The germline gives CDR1 SGHRS, CDR2 YFSETQ. The V end was cut by 3 bases, the J end by 0 bases, with 8 bases between. This CDR3 is 14 amino acids long. CDR3 DNA, as far as it was read: TGCGCCAGCAGCTCCGGGACTAGCACAGATACG. Its translation: CASSSGTSTDT. The CDR3 as a whole reads CASSSGTSTDTQYF. Full variable domain (rest looked up from reference TRBV5-1 and TRBJ2-3): KAGVTQTPRYLIKTRGQQVTLSCSPISGHRSVSWYQQTPGQGLQFLFEYFSETQRNKGNFPGRFSGRQFSNSRSEMNVSTLELGDSALYLCASSSGTSTDTQYFGPGTRLTVL.

This clone was counted at least ten times. Read data end 3 residues before the CDR3 end; the end is taken from the germline J gene. This sequence joins TRBV2 and TRBJ2-7; TRBD1 or TRBD2 may be the D gene (5 bases each). This CDR3 is 15 amino acids long. The V gene's germline CDR1 is SNHLY and CDR2 FYNNEI. Trimming took 1 base from V and 0 from J, leaving 10 bases between them. Incomplete CDR3 DNA: TGTGCCAGCAGTGAAGAGGGGAGTGGCTCCTACGAG. Amino acids: CASSEEGSGSYE. The CDR3, in full, reads CASSEEGSGSYEQYF. The full variable domain, with the rest looked up from reference TRBV2 and TRBJ2-7, is EPEVTQTPSHQVTQMGQEVILRCVPISNHLYFYWYRQILGQKVEFLVSFYNNEISEKSEIFDDQFSVERPDGSNFTLKIRSTKLEDSAMYFCASSEEGSGSYEQYFGPGTRLTVT.

This clone showed up many times. Sequencing ends 3 residues short of the CDR3 end; the germline J gene provides the rest. The rearrangement uses TRBV18 and TRBJ2-3, with 11 bases aligning to TRBD2. V shed 2 bases, J shed 4 bases, and the junction held 8 bases outside the gene matches. From germline, CDR1 is KGHSH and CDR2 LQKENI. This CDR3 is 17 amino acids long. The CDR3 bases that were read are TGTGCCAGCTCACCATCCCCTAGCGGGGGGATTCCAGATACG. It yields the protein CASSPSPSGGIPDT. The CDR3 in its entirety is CASSPSPSGGIPDTQYF.

The table lists this clone with a few counts. The missing CDR3 end, 3 residues past where the read stops, is filled in from the germline J gene. The chain uses TRBV5-1 and TRBJ2-2; D is possibly TRBD1 (6 bases). The CDR3 runs 16 residues. Germline V gives CDR1 SGHRS, CDR2 YFSETQ. V shed 5 bases and J shed 4 bases, with 18 bases lying between them. CDR3 loop: CASRGTGTQSTGELFF. The part of the CDR3 DNA that was read is TGCGCCAGCAGAGGAACGGGGACACAGAGCACCGGGGAG.

There are a few counts of this clone. The read ends 3 residues shy of where the CDR3 ends; the end is completed using the germline J gene. The chain employs TRBV6-1 and TRBJ2-7; D call uncertain. Germline-derived CDR1 and CDR2 are MNHNS and SASEGT. The V end lost 6 bases, the J end lost 2 bases, and 8 bases lay between the germline ends. This CDR3 is 12 amino acids long. The CDR3 sequence is CASREQTYEQYF. The sequenced CDR3 bases are TGTGCCAGCAGGGAACAGACCTACGAG.

At least ten counts were recorded for this clone. The read stops 3 residues short of the end of the CDR3; the missing end is completed from the germline J gene. The chain carries TRBV18 and TRBJ1-4; the D gene is possibly TRBD1 (6 bases). The CDR3 runs 14 residues. The V gene's germline CDR1 is KGHSH and CDR2 LQKENI. Trimming pared 4 bases from V and 8 bases from J, leaving 14 bases between. The sequenced CDR3 bases are TGTGCCAGCTCACTGCCAGGGGAGGACGAAAAA. Protein: CASSLPGEDEK. In full, the CDR3 reads CASSLPGEDEKLFF.

This clone was seen ten or more times. The CDR3 spells CAWTGQGLRDSPLHF. The CDR3 DNA, read in part, is TGTGCCTGGACCGGGCAGGGCCTGAGGGATTCACCC. The V and J genes are TRBV30 and TRBJ1-6; possible D gene TRBD1, 5 bases. Coverage ceases 3 residues before the CDR3 finishes, and the germline J gene fills in the end. CDR1 is GTSNPN and CDR2 is SVGIG in the germline V gene (reference sequence). Trimming cost V 4 bases and J 8 bases, with 18 bases left between them. The CDR3 runs 15 residues. Looking up the rest from reference TRBV30 and TRBJ1-6 gives the full variable domain: SQTIHQWPATLVQPVGSPLSLECTVEGTSNPNLYWYRQAAGRGLQLLFYSVGIGQISSEVPQNLSASRPQDRQFILSSKKLLLSDSGFYLCAWTGQGLRDSPLHFGNGTRLTVT.

There are many counts of this clone. The CDR3 end lies 3 residues beyond the end of the read and is filled in from the germline J gene. The chain has TRBV19 and TRBJ1-5; the D is unclear. This CDR3 spans 16 amino acids. Trimming left V 3 bases short and J 0 bases short, with 12 bases between. The V gene's germline CDR1 is LNHDA and CDR2 SQIVND (reference sequence). The CDR3 bases that were read are TGTGCCAGTAGTATTGCGGGCATTAATAGCAATCAGCCC. Translating it yields CASSIAGINSNQP. The full CDR3 reads CASSIAGINSNQPQHF.

There are many counts of this clone. The CDR3 end lies 3 residues beyond the end of the read and is filled in from the germline J gene. V usage is TRBV7-9 and J usage is TRBJ2-7; possibly TRBD1 for D (5 bases). Trimming took off 5 bases at V and 5 bases at J, with 19 bases between the two ends. The CDR3 length is 15 residues. Germline V gene data show CDR1 as SEHNR and CDR2 as FQNEAQ (reference sequence). The chain's CDR3 is CASSPRDSGPHEQYF. The sequenced CDR3 bases are TGTGCCAGCAGCCCCCGTGACAGTGGCCCCCACGAG.

This clone came up many times. Sequencing ends 3 residues short of the CDR3 end; the germline J gene provides the rest. The chain combines TRBV12-3 or TRBV12-4 with TRBJ2-2, with no clear D. This CDR3 is 15 amino acids long. Trimming removed 3 bases from V and 7 bases from J, with 15 bases in between. This CDR3 is CASSFRAGQRGELFF. The CDR3 bases that were read are TGTGCCAGCAGTTTTCGAGCAGGTCAACGCGGGGAG.

This clone appeared many times. The read ends 3 residues shy of where the CDR3 ends; the end is completed using the germline J gene. The chain links TRBV15 to TRBJ1-1, with D possibly matching TRBD1 (5 bases). V lost 3 bases to trimming and J lost 7 bases, with 15 bases between them. Germline values: CDR1 LNHNV, CDR2 YYDKDF (reference sequence). The CDR3 runs to 14 residues. The CDR3 region is CATSSTGHSLEAFF. The sequenced CDR3 bases are TGTGCCACCAGCAGTACAGGTCACAGTCTTGAA. Based on the CDR3 plus reference TRBV15 and TRBJ1-1, the full variable domain is DAMVIQNPRYQVTQFGKPVTLSCSQTLNHNVMYWYQQKSSQAPKLLFHYYDKDFNNEADTPDNFQSRRPNTSFCFLDIRSPGLGDTAMYLCATSSTGHSLEAFFGQGTRLTVV.

This clone was recorded many times. The CDR3 is cut off 3 residues early in the read; its end comes from the germline J gene. J is TRBJ2-5 and V is TRBV5-1; 10 bases are shared with TRBD1. J gave up 5 bases and V 3 bases, and 7 bases lay outside the gene matches. The CDR3 has 15 amino acids. Germline assignment: CDR1 SGHRS and CDR2 YFSETQ. Partial CDR3 DNA: TGCGCCAGCAGCTCCCAAAGGACAGGGGGGGAGACC. Translation gives CASSSQRTGGET. The whole CDR3 protein reads CASSSQRTGGETQYF.

This clone was found many times. The read terminates 3 residues before the CDR3 end, so the remaining end is supplied by the germline J gene. This chain uses TRBV10-3 with TRBJ1-3; the match to TRBD1 covers 9 bases. There are 14 residues in the CDR3. Losses at the gene ends were 4 bases for V and 7 bases for J; bases not matched to a gene: 5. Germline CDR1 ENHRY, CDR2 SYGVKD. The CDR3 reads CAISAAQGANTIYF. CDR3 DNA (partial): TGTGCCATCAGTGCAGCACAGGGGGCGAACACC.

This clone was seen repeatedly, ten times or more. The read terminates 3 residues ahead of where the CDR3 ends, so the germline J gene completes it. The genes are TRBV6-2 or TRBV6-3 and TRBJ2-7; 9 bases fit TRBD1. Germline V gene data show CDR1 as MNHEY and CDR2 as SVGEGT. The CDR3 has 14 amino acids. The trim removed 6 bases at V and 3 bases at J, leaving 6 bases unmatched. The CDR3 region is CASRKDRGDYEQYF. The DNA read from the CDR3 is TGTGCCAGCAGGAAGGACAGGGGAGACTACGAG.

At least ten counts were recorded for this clone. The DNA ends 3 residues before the CDR3 does, and the rest of the CDR3 is filled in from the germline J gene. The rearrangement joins TRBV2 to TRBJ2-1; 9 bases agree with TRBD2. Per germline, CDR1 SNHLY and CDR2 FYNNEI. The CDR3 is made up of 16 amino acids. J gave up 4 bases and V 0 bases, and 4 bases lay outside the gene matches. The part of the CDR3 DNA that was read is TGTGCCAGCAGTGAAGCGCGCGGGAGGGTATACAATGAG. Encoded protein: CASSEARGRVYNE. The whole CDR3 protein is CASSEARGRVYNEQFF.

This clone has only a few counts. The read ends 3 residues before the CDR3 terminus; that terminus is restored from the germline J gene. V is TRBV19 and J is TRBJ1-2; D is unclear. Germline V gene lookup returns CDR1 LNHDA and CDR2 SQIVND (reference sequence). The CDR3 contains 15 residues. CDR3 protein: CASSQTSGNSYDYTF. CDR3 DNA, as far as it was read: TGTGCCAGTAGTCAAACTAGCGGGAATTCCTACGAC.

As concerns this clone: The sequenced fragment ends 3 residues before the CDR3 boundary, so the rest is inferred from the germline J gene. The rearrangement links TRBV2 to TRBJ1-5; D is unclear. V lost 6 bases and J 2 bases, leaving 14 bases between the germline ends. The CDR3 is 15 residues long. Germline-derived CDR1 and CDR2 are SNHLY and FYNNEI. Here the CDR3 reads CASRATFAGNQPQHF. The covered CDR3 bases are TGTGCCAGCAGAGCCACCTTCGCGGGCAATCAGCCC.

This clone was recorded at least ten times. With the read ending 3 residues before the CDR3 end, the germline J gene is used to fill in that end. The chain employs TRBV10-3 and TRBJ2-1; the match to TRBD2 covers 8 bases. Germline-derived CDR1 and CDR2 are ENHRY and SYGVKD. Losses at the gene ends were 10 bases for V and 8 bases for J; bases not matched to a gene: 13. This CDR3 spans 14 amino acids. The DNA read from the CDR3 is TGTGCCACTAACCCTAGCGGGCAGTTGGATGAG. Its protein product is CATNPSGQLDE. The full CDR3 protein is CATNPSGQLDEQFF.

In regard to this clone: The CDR3 is cut off 3 residues early in the read; its end comes from the germline J gene. The genes are TRBV5-1 and TRBJ2-3; 8 bases map to TRBD1. Per germline, CDR1 SGHRS and CDR2 YFSETQ. Trimming removed 0 bases from V and 3 bases from J; junction bases left unmatched: 12. This CDR3 is 18 amino acids long. The part of the CDR3 DNA that was read is TGCGCCAGCAGCTTGGGGAGATTTACAGGGGGAAGGACAGATACG. Its translation is CASSLGRFTGGRTDT. The full CDR3 is CASSLGRFTGGRTDTQYF.

The table lists this clone with many counts. The read ends 3 residues before the CDR3 terminus; that terminus is restored from the germline J gene. The V call is TRBV2, the J call TRBJ2-5, with D perhaps TRBD2 (6 bases). V dropped 4 bases and J dropped 2 bases, with 11 bases sitting between them. This CDR3 is built from 14 residues. Germline CDR1 is SNHLY and CDR2 is FYNNEI. This CDR3 is CASSGRDSQETQYF. CDR3 DNA, as far as it was read: TGTGCCAGCAGTGGACGGGACTCACAAGAGACC. The variable domain in full, completed from reference TRBV2 and TRBJ2-5, reads EPEVTQTPSHQVTQMGQEVILRCVPISNHLYFYWYRQILGQKVEFLVSFYNNEISEKSEIFDDQFSVERPDGSNFTLKIRSTKLEDSAMYFCASSGRDSQETQYFGPGTRLLVL.

This clone was found many times. The read terminates 3 residues ahead of where the CDR3 ends, so the germline J gene completes it. The chain couples TRBV9 to TRBJ2-3; no definite D call. There are 16 residues in the CDR3. CDR1 and CDR2 (germline): SGDLS, YYNGEE. Trimming pared 0 bases from V and 0 bases from J, leaving 11 bases between. The sequenced part of the CDR3 DNA is TGTGCCAGCAGCGTAGGATCAGGCCGTAGCACAGATACG. Residues: CASSVGSGRSTDT. The full CDR3 is CASSVGSGRSTDTQYF.

This clone was seen ten or more times. The read falls 3 residues short of the CDR3 end, and the missing part is taken from the germline J gene. The chain has TRBV24-1 and TRBJ2-3; D may be TRBD1 (5 bases). This CDR3 has 16 amino acids. Between the trimmed V and J ends, which lost 4 bases and 3 bases, there was a span of 16 bases. The germline V gene encodes CDR1 KGHDR and CDR2 SFDVKD. CDR3 residues: CATSDHDSFGTDTQYF. The CDR3 DNA, read in part, is TGTGCCACCAGTGACCACGACAGTTTTGGGACAGATACG.

This clone was counted ten times or more. A read error likely explains this, since a far larger clone differs by one base. The read is 3 residues too short to cover the CDR3 end, so that end is filled in from the germline J gene. V gene TRBV2 combines with J gene TRBJ2-2, with 7 bases identical to TRBD1. The germline V gene encodes CDR1 SNHLY and CDR2 FYNNEI. With V trimmed by 6 bases and J by 3 bases, 1 base remained unmatched. The CDR3 covers 13 residues. The covered CDR3 bases are TGTGCCAGCAGAGACAGGGACACCGGGGAG. This translates into CASRDRDTGE. The full CDR3 is CASRDRDTGELFF.